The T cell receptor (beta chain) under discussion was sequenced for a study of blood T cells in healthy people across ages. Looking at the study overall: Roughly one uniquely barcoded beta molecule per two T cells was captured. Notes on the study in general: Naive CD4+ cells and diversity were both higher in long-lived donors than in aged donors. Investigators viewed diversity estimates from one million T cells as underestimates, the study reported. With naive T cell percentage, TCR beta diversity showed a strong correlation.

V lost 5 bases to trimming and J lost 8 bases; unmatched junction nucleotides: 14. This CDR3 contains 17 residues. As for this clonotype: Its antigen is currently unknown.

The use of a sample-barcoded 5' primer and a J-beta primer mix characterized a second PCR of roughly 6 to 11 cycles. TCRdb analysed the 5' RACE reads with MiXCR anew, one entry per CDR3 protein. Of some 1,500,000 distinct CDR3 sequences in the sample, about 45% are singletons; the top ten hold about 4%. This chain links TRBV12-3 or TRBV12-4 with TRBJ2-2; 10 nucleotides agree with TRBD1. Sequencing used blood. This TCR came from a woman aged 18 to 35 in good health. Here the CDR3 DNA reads TGTGCCAGCAGTGGACAGGGGGGCCTCCCTCTCGGTGGGGAGCTGTTTTTT. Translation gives CASSGQGGLPLGGELFF.